The 30 T cell receptor beta chains below all came from one sample that was sequenced in a study of CD8+ T cells in alopecia areata. It was cDNA, reverse transcribed from extracted RNA, that served as the sequencing template. Some clones are missing from TCRdb's copy, which holds only in-frame ones; the method was immunoSEQ multiplex PCR. The sample lists 90,000 to 150,000 clones, roughly two fifths occurring once. The sequencing sample was made of CD4+ T cells sorted from blood. The receptors stem from a human donor with alopecia areata.

The rearrangement uses TRBV18 and TRBJ2-3, with D perhaps TRBD1 (6 bases). In germline, CDR1 is KGHSH, CDR2 LQKENI. The ends were cut back, 2 bases at V and 5 bases at J, with 14 bases in the middle. This CDR3 comprises 15 residues. In nucleotides, the CDR3 is TGTGCCAGCTCACCAGAAAGCAGGGGCGGAGATACGCAGTATTTT. This sequence encodes CASSPESRGGDTQYF.

The J gene is TRBJ2-1, the V gene TRBV7-3; possibly TRBD2 for D (7 bases). Germline lookup yields CDR1 SGHTA and CDR2 FQGTGA. The CDR3 is 15 amino acids. Between the trimmed V and J ends, which lost 3 bases and 6 bases, there was a span of 15 bases. In DNA, the CDR3 is TGTGCCAGCAGCTTTGGGGGCGGGAGTATCAATGAGCAGTTCTTC. Protein: CASSFGGGSINEQFF.

The chain employs TRBV7-3 and TRBJ1-6, with TRBD1 matching 11 bases. Germline V CDR1 and CDR2: SGHTA, FQGTGA. The CDR3 has 14 amino acids. The J segment lost 10 bases and the V segment lost 5 bases, leaving 4 bases of the junction unmatched. This CDR3 is CASSQGTGGSPLHF. As DNA, the CDR3 is TGTGCCAGCAGCCAAGGGACAGGGGGATCACCCCTCCACTTT.

This clone was counted only a few times. This sequence joins TRBV5-1 and TRBJ2-3; D unclear. Germline V lookup: CDR1 SGHRS, CDR2 YFSETQ. This CDR3 has 14 residues. The V end was cut by 5 bases, the J end by 3 bases, with 13 bases between. The CDR3 here is CASSRAGLTDTQYF. The CDR3 DNA sequence: TGCGCCAGCAGTAGGGCAGGCCTGACAGATACGCAGTATTTT.

The chain links TRBV7-2 to TRBJ2-7; 7 bases line up with TRBD1. The CDR3 totals 15 residues. From germline, CDR1 is SGHTA and CDR2 FQGNSA. With 1 base clipped from V and 6 bases from J, the junction kept 9 bases outside the gene matches. The CDR3 reads CASSLVGTGVSEQYF. The CDR3 coding sequence is TGTGCCAGCAGCTTAGTCGGTACAGGGGTCAGCGAGCAGTACTTC.

The chain carries TRBV28 and TRBJ2-6; the D is unclear. CDR1 is MDHEN, CDR2 SYDVKM, per germline. This CDR3 region has 16 residues. The V and J ends lost 6 bases and 0 bases respectively, with 12 bases between them. DNA for the CDR3: TGTGCCAGCAGCCAAGTTTTAGGCTCTGGGGCCAACGTCCTGACTTTC. Translation: CASSQVLGSGANVLTF.

The chain has TRBV5-1 and TRBJ2-1, with D possibly matching TRBD1 (5 bases). Trimming cost V 2 bases and J 0 bases, with 12 bases left between them. Germline V gives CDR1 SGHRS, CDR2 YFSETQ. The CDR3 consists of 16 residues. CDR3 coding DNA: TGCGCCAGCAGCTTAAGGACACCGGCCTCCTACAATGAGCAGTTCTTC. It encodes CASSLRTPASYNEQFF. The whole variable domain, remainder taken from reference TRBV5-1 and TRBJ2-1, is KAGVTQTPRYLIKTRGQQVTLSCSPISGHRSVSWYQQTPGQGLQFLFEYFSETQRNKGNFPGRFSGRQFSNSRSEMNVSTLELGDSALYLCASSLRTPASYNEQFFGPGTRLTVL.

This clone has more than one count but fewer than ten. This rearrangement joins TRBV30 to TRBJ2-7; perhaps TRBD1 as D (5 bases). The V gene's germline CDR1 is GTSNPN and CDR2 SVGIG (reference sequence). The V end was cut by 5 bases, the J end by 2 bases, with 13 bases between. The CDR3 runs to 13 residues. The CDR3 loop is CAWGAPQTYEQYF. The CDR3 DNA reads TGTGCCTGGGGGGCCCCACAGACCTACGAGCAGTACTTC.

CDR3 region: CSVEPGLRTGELFF. CDR3 nucleotides: TGCAGCGTTGAACCTGGACTAAGGACCGGGGAGCTGTTTTTT. The chain couples TRBV29-1 to TRBJ2-2, with D possibly TRBD2 on 6 matching bases. In germline, CDR1 is SQVTM, CDR2 ANQGSEA. The CDR3 loop spans 14 amino acids. V lost 2 bases and J lost 5, with 12 bases in between.

J is TRBJ2-1 and V is TRBV29-1; no reliable D call. V lost 6 bases, J lost 7 bases, and 13 bases lay in between. CDR1 is SQVTM and CDR2 is ANQGSEA in the germline V gene. This CDR3 is 12 amino acids long. DNA of the CDR3: TGCAGCGTCTCGGACGAATGGAATGAGCAGTTCTTC. Translation: CSVSDEWNEQFF.

There are a few counts of this clone. The chain uses TRBV7-2 and TRBJ2-1, with 9 bases identical to TRBD2. This CDR3 comprises 14 residues. Unmatched junction bases numbered 4, after V lost 1 base and J lost 9 bases. CDR1 SGHTA and CDR2 FQGNSA come from the germline V gene. The CDR3 protein is CASSLGLAGTEQFF. Written as DNA, the CDR3 is TGTGCCAGCAGCTTAGGTCTAGCGGGGACTGAGCAGTTCTTC.

The chain uses TRBV29-1 and TRBJ2-1; maybe TRBD1 (6 bases). The V end was cut by 5 bases, the J end by 2 bases, with 13 bases between. This CDR3 is built from 14 residues. Germline V gene data show CDR1 as SQVTM and CDR2 as ANQGSEA. The CDR3, as DNA: TGCAGCGTTCCTGGACAGAAAACCTACAATGAGCAGTTCTTC. As protein: CSVPGQKTYNEQFF.

V is TRBV9 and J is TRBJ2-1, with 7 bases fitting TRBD1. The CDR3 is made up of 12 amino acids. V lost 2 bases to trimming and J lost 14 bases; unmatched junction nucleotides: 7. The V gene's germline CDR1 is SGDLS and CDR2 YYNGEE. The CDR3 spells CASSVGQAPKFF. The CDR3 bases are TGTGCCAGCAGCGTTGGACAGGCGCCCAAGTTCTTC.

V usage is TRBV6-6 and J usage is TRBJ2-1; D may correspond to TRBD1 or TRBD2 (5 bases each). The V end lost 0 bases, the J end lost 7 bases, and 13 bases lay between the germline ends. This CDR3 region has 15 residues. Germline loops: CDR1 MNHNY, CDR2 SVGAGI (reference sequence). This chain's CDR3 is CASSYSGRAANEQFF. The CDR3 DNA reads TGTGCCAGCAGTTACTCGGGACGGGCAGCGAATGAGCAGTTCTTC.

This clone was found a few times. In DNA form, the CDR3 reads TGCAGCGTTGAGGGGACAGGGTACAATGAGCAGTTCTTC. This encodes CSVEGTGYNEQFF. The rearrangement joins TRBV29-1 to TRBJ2-1; 9 bases match TRBD1. The V segment lost 3 bases and the J segment 4 bases; nucleotides outside the gene matches: 1. Germline V gene sequence: CDR1 SQVTM, CDR2 ANQGSEA. This CDR3 comprises 13 residues.

The rearrangement joins TRBV4-3 to TRBJ2-1, with TRBD2 matching 8 bases. CDR1 is LGHNA and CDR2 is YSLEER in the germline V gene. CDR3 length: 14 amino acids. With V trimmed by 3 bases and J by 9 bases, 7 bases remained unmatched. CDR3 in amino acids: CASSQARGGVEQFF. CDR3 coding DNA: TGCGCCAGCAGCCAGGCCCGGGGGGGGGTTGAGCAGTTCTTC.

V usage is TRBV15 and J usage is TRBJ2-5; D possibly corresponds to TRBD1 (6 bases). This CDR3 region has 15 residues. Germline V lookup: CDR1 LNHNV, CDR2 YYDKDF (reference sequence). V lost 0 bases and J 5 bases, leaving 13 bases between the germline ends. DNA of the CDR3: TGTGCCACCAGCAGAGATAGGGACCAGGGGGAGACCCAGTACTTC. Residues: CATSRDRDQGETQYF. The whole variable domain, remainder taken from reference TRBV15 and TRBJ2-5, is DAMVIQNPRYQVTQFGKPVTLSCSQTLNHNVMYWYQQKSSQAPKLLFHYYDKDFNNEADTPDNFQSRRPNTSFCFLDIRSPGLGDTAMYLCATSRDRDQGETQYFGPGTRLLVL.

V is TRBV27 and J is TRBJ2-7; possible D gene TRBD1, 6 bases. Looked up from germline, CDR1 is MNHEY and CDR2 is SMNVEV (reference sequence). The CDR3 contains 15 residues. The ends were cut back, 0 bases at V and 3 bases at J, with 12 bases in the middle. CDR3 DNA: TGTGCCAGCAGTTTATCTTGGGACACGGACTACGAGCAGTACTTC. It is translated as CASSLSWDTDYEQYF.

In the case of this clone: At one end the junction does not follow the germline gene, possibly because of a read error. The V gene is TRBV5-1, the J gene TRBJ2-5; TRBD2 aligns across 9 bases. Germline values: CDR1 SGHRS, CDR2 YFSETQ. This CDR3 region has 12 residues. CDR3 region: CASSPIAGVMDF. The CDR3 DNA sequence: TGCGCCAGCAGCCCCATAGCGGGAGTAATGGACTTC. The full variable domain, its missing parts supplied by reference TRBV5-1 and TRBJ2-5, is KAGVTQTPRYLIKTRGQQVTLSCSPISGHRSVSWYQQTPGQGLQFLFEYFSETQRNKGNFPGRFSGRQFSNSRSEMNVSTLELGDSALYLCASSPIAGVMDFGPGTRLLVL.

The chain uses TRBV28 and TRBJ2-7, with D maybe TRBD2 (5 bases). The germline V gene has CDR1 MDHEN and CDR2 SYDVKM. The length of the CDR3 is 14 residues. The germline V and J ends were trimmed by 4 bases and 4 bases, with 14 bases remaining between them. The CDR3 sequence: CASSSANTRYEQYF. DNA for the CDR3: TGTGCCAGCAGTTCCGCGAACACTAGGTACGAGCAGTACTTC.

A few counts support this clone. This chain joins TRBV29-1 and TRBJ2-1, with TRBD2 matching over 8 bases. The CDR3 runs 13 residues. V shed 4 bases and J 6 bases; nucleotides not matched to a gene: 5. CDR1 and CDR2 from the germline V gene are SQVTM and ANQGSEA. CDR3 protein: CSVVRTSSNEQFF. In DNA, the CDR3 is TGCAGCGTTGTAAGGACTAGCAGCAATGAGCAGTTCTTC.

The CDR3 sequence is CSGGDSWNQPQHF. The CDR3 DNA reads as TGCAGCGGGGGGGACAGTTGGAATCAGCCCCAGCATTTT. V and J are TRBV29-1 and TRBJ1-5, with 7 nucleotides matching TRBD1. Germline CDR1 is SQVTM and CDR2 is ANQGSEA. The CDR3 has 13 residues. Unmatched junction bases numbered 7, after V lost 7 bases and J lost 4 bases.

This clone was found many times. The chain joins TRBV7-2 to TRBJ2-2; D unclear. The CDR3 spans 14 residues. Germline CDR1 and CDR2: SGHTA and FQGNSA. V lost 7 bases and J lost 2, with 11 bases in between. The CDR3 DNA is TGTGCCAGCACCCCACCTGTAAACACCGGGGAGCTGTTTTTT. This sequence encodes CASTPPVNTGELFF.

This clone appeared once. The same CDR3 can be traced to other DNA sequences in this sample. The J gene is TRBJ2-7, the V gene TRBV20-1, with no clear D. The CDR3 consists of 10 residues. The germline V gene has CDR1 DFQATT and CDR2 SNEGSKA (reference sequence). Trimming removed 3 bases at V and 5 bases at J, with 5 bases between. In nucleotides, the CDR3 is TGCAGTGCTAGCTCAAACGAGCAGTACTTC. It is translated as CSASSNEQYF.

J is TRBJ2-3 and V is TRBV29-1; the match to TRBD1 covers 7 bases. The CDR3 is 13 amino acids. In germline, CDR1 is SQVTM, CDR2 ANQGSEA. The V gene end was trimmed by 8 bases and the J gene end by 0 bases; junction bases not matched to a gene: 5. CDR3 DNA: TGCAGCACCGGACAGGCTAGCACAGATACGCAGTATTTT. Protein sequence: CSTGQASTDTQYF.

The chain has TRBV7-8 and TRBJ2-7; tentatively, D is TRBD1 (5 bases). The length of the CDR3 is 13 residues. CDR1 SGHVS and CDR2 FQNEAQ come from the germline V gene. Trimming removed 4 bases from V and 4 bases from J, with 11 bases in between. Here the CDR3 DNA reads TGTGCCAGCAGCTCCCTGCAGGGATACGAGCAGTACTTC. The encoded protein is CASSSLQGYEQYF.

This clone came up once. The chain couples TRBV30 to TRBJ2-3; tentative D call: TRBD2 (5 bases). The germline V and J ends were trimmed by 1 base and 6 bases, with 5 bases remaining between them. The CDR3 is 11 residues long. Germline assignment: CDR1 GTSNPN and CDR2 SVGIG (reference sequence). CDR3 residues: CAWSGRDTQYF. DNA for the CDR3: TGTGCCTGGAGTGGGAGGGATACGCAGTATTTT.

This clone was seen a handful of times. The chain links TRBV20-1 to TRBJ2-7; no clear D gene. The CDR3 runs to 11 residues. CDR1 DFQATT and CDR2 SNEGSKA come from the germline V gene (reference sequence). Between the trimmed V and J ends, which lost 3 bases and 0 bases, there was a span of 3 bases. CDR3 in amino acids: CSASLSYEQYF. The CDR3 region has the DNA TGCAGTGCTAGTCTCTCCTACGAGCAGTACTTC.

This clone has just a few counts. The rearrangement links TRBV7-2 to TRBJ2-1, with TRBD2 identical over 10 bases. Trimming took 8 bases from V and 1 from J; bases not matched to a gene: 8. From germline, CDR1 is SGHTA and CDR2 FQGNSA. CDR3 size: 16 residues. CDR3 residues: CASRWTSGSSYNEQFF. The CDR3 coding sequence is TGTGCCAGCCGGTGGACTAGCGGTAGTTCCTACAATGAGCAGTTCTTC.

The rearrangement uses TRBV4-1 and TRBJ2-3; 8 bases fit TRBD2. V trimming: 1 base; J trimming: 1 base; junction bases outside the gene matches: 7. The CDR3 length is 17 residues. CDR1 MGHRA and CDR2 YSYEKL come from the germline V gene. The CDR3 bases are TGCGCCAGCAGCCAAGGACGACTAGCGACCCGCACAGATACGCAGTATTTT. This gives the protein CASSQGRLATRTDTQYF.